The TCR beta chain described here comes from a study of shared clonotypes between healthy human individuals. Germline CDR1 is SGHDT and CDR2 is YYEEEE. The CDR3 runs to 13 residues. The trim removed 0 bases at V and 10 bases at J, leaving 7 bases unmatched. As for this clone: The antigen remains unidentified.

Genomic DNA of each subset was evenly split across several immunoSEQ plates. Only in-frame clones appear in the TCRdb table, and some are missing; sequencing was by immunoSEQ multiplex PCR. The sample includes roughly 2.4 million clones, about 94% of them seen just once. Study outcomes and limitations: Memory subsets had estimated richness that was generally smaller than that of naive subsets. Non-shared clonotypes had lower generation probabilities than clonotypes shared by all four sorted-subset donors.

Sequencing was done on a sample of naive CD4+ T cells sorted from blood. Subset in this sample: CD45RA+ positively selected. The J gene is TRBJ2-7, the V gene TRBV5-6; 7 bases fit TRBD2. The receptor comes from a man aged 18 to 30 in good health. This chain's CDR3 is CASSLGVRGRQYF. In nucleotides, the CDR3 is TGTGCCAGCAGCTTGGGGGTGCGGGGGAGACAGTACTTC. The whole variable domain, filled in from reference TRBV5-6 and TRBJ2-7, reads DAGVTQSPTHLIKTRGQQVTLRCSPKSGHDTVSWYQQALGQGPQFIFQYYEEEERQRGNFPDRFSGHQFPNYSSELNVNALLLGDSALYLCASSLGVRGRQYFGPGTRLTVT.